A selection of T cell receptor beta chains follows, all from one sample in a study of blood T cell repertoires in COVID-19. Only in-frame clones appear in the TCRdb table, and some are missing; sequencing was by immunoSEQ multiplex PCR. The sample contains 200,000 to 250,000 clones, approximately 80% of which appear only once. Sequenced: peripheral blood. These receptors were collected from an elderly woman with active or convalescent COVID-19. CDR3s include the opening cysteine and the closing phenylalanine or tryptophan. A D gene is named only where the DNA matches it firmly. A clone size is listed for some rows: how often the clone was seen (once, few, many), or a class if it is expanded.

TRBD2,-,TRBJ2-1,TRBV5-1,CASSLDLAGANEQFF,TGCGCCAGCAGCTTGGACCTAGCGGGGGCCAATGAGCAGTTCTTC
-,-,TRBJ2-7,TRBV7-3,CASSFDTLSEQYF,TGTGCCAGCAGCTTCGACACCCTCTCCGAGCAGTACTTC
TRBD1,few,TRBJ2-7,TRBV15,CATSRDPGQGDFEQYF,TGTGCCACCAGCAGGGACCCGGGACAGGGGGACTTCGAGCAGTACTTC
TRBD2,-,TRBJ2-7,TRBV18,CASSLRSGGTYEQYF,TGTGCCAGCTCACTCCGTAGCGGGGGCACCTACGAGCAGTACTTC
-,-,TRBJ1-5,TRBV5-6,CASSLTGNNQPQHF,TGTGCCAGCAGCTTAACCGGGAACAATCAGCCCCAGCATTTT
-,-,TRBJ2-7,TRBV7-2,CASSFFATVSYEQYF,TGTGCCAGCAGCTTTTTCGCGACAGTCTCCTACGAGCAGTACTTC
-,few,TRBJ2-2,TRBV9,CASSKGVAAWNTGELFF,TGTGCCAGCTCCAAGGGGGTAGCTGCGTGGAACACCGGGGAGCTGTTTTTT
TRBD1,few,TRBJ1-2,TRBV12-3/TRBV12-4,CATQGVNYGYTF,TGTGCCACCCAGGGGGTTAACTATGGCTACACCTTC
TRBD1,-,TRBJ1-5,TRBV27,CASSGTGGARGNQPQHF,TGTGCCAGCAGTGGGACAGGGGGCGCGAGGGGCAATCAGCCCCAGCATTTT
TRBD1,-,TRBJ1-5,TRBV7-3,CASSSDRGQPQHF,TGTGCCAGCAGCTCTGACAGGGGCCAGCCCCAGCATTTT
TRBD1,-,TRBJ2-3,TRBV7-2,CASSGRQGAADTQYF,TGTGCCAGCAGTGGAAGACAGGGGGCGGCAGATACGCAGTATTTT
-,-,TRBJ2-5,TRBV5-1,CASSLTGNQETQYF,TGCGCCAGCAGCTTGACAGGGAACCAAGAGACCCAGTACTTC
TRBD1,-,TRBJ2-5,TRBV19,CASSPGTGRETQYF,TGTGCCAGTAGTCCCGGGACAGGGAGAGAGACCCAGTACTTC
-,-,TRBJ1-1,TRBV19,CASSVRQPNTEAFF,TGTGCCAGTAGTGTTAGACAGCCGAACACTGAAGCTTTCTTT
-,few,TRBJ1-5,TRBV6-5,CASSTHRANQPQHF,TGTGCCAGCAGTACGCACAGGGCCAATCAGCCCCAGCATTTT
-,once,TRBJ2-3,TRBV18,CASSPIRVRVGDTQYF,TGTGCCAGCTCACCAATCCGGGTGCGGGTCGGAGATACGCAGTATTTT
-,few,TRBJ2-2,TRBV7-3,CASSRHREIGELFF,TGTGCCAGCAGCCGCCACAGGGAAATCGGGGAGCTGTTTTTT
-,-,TRBJ2-1,TRBV6-5,CASRSLLPSYNEQFF,TGTGCCAGCAGAAGCTTGCTTCCGTCCTACAATGAGCAGTTCTTC
-,few,TRBJ1-1,TRBV5-4,CASSQDRSEAFF,TGTGCCAGCAGCCAAGACAGGTCTGAAGCTTTCTTT
TRBD1,once,TRBJ2-7,TRBV28,CASSFWTGDYEQYF,TGTGCCAGCAGTTTCTGGACAGGAGACTACGAGCAGTACTTC
TRBD1,-,TRBJ1-2,TRBV19,CASSSISGQFYGYTF,TGTGCCAGTAGTTCAATCTCGGGACAGTTCTATGGCTACACCTTC
-,-,TRBJ1-4,TRBV30,CACAFGAEKLFF,TGTGCCTGTGCCTTTGGGGCTGAAAAACTGTTTTTT
-,-,TRBJ1-2,TRBV6-5,CASSPSGPRGSGYTF,TGTGCCAGCAGTCCTTCGGGACCACGGGGGAGCGGCTACACCTTC
-,-,TRBJ2-7,TRBV21-1,CASSNDRDSGYYEQYF,TGTGCCAGCAGCAACGACCGGGACAGCGGGTATTACGAGCAGTACTTC
-,few,TRBJ1-2,TRBV30,CAWSLLLENYGYTF,TGTGCCTGGAGTTTACTCCTTGAGAACTATGGCTACACCTTC
-,-,TRBJ2-2,TRBV5-1,CASSRGLNTGELFF,TGCGCCAGCAGCCGGGGACTTAACACCGGGGAGCTGTTTTTT
TRBD1,-,TRBJ2-7,TRBV24-1,CATSDSDGQAAHEQYF,TGTGCCACCAGTGATTCGGACGGACAGGCTGCCCACGAGCAGTACTTC
-,-,TRBJ2-1,TRBV10-2,CASSELAGSSYNEQFF,TGCGCCAGCAGTGAGTTGGCGGGGTCCTCCTACAATGAGCAGTTCTTC
TRBD1,few,TRBJ1-3,TRBV6-5,CASSVDRAGNTIYF,TGTGCCAGCAGCGTAGACAGGGCTGGAAACACCATATATTTT
-,-,TRBJ1-4,TRBV7-8,CASSSRDFIGSTNEKLFF,TGTGCCAGCAGCTCCCGGGACTTCATTGGGTCAACTAATGAAAAACTGTTTTTT
TRBD2,-,TRBJ2-7,TRBV7-9,CASSSTSGVERQYF,TGTGCCAGCAGCTCGACTAGCGGGGTTGAGCGGCAGTACTTC
-,-,TRBJ1-3,TRBV7-9,CASSSTGNTIYF,TGTGCCAGCAGCTCCACAGGAAACACCATATATTTT
TRBD1,-,TRBJ1-2,TRBV18,CASSPLGQGVGYTF,TGTGCCAGCTCACCACTGGGACAGGGGGTTGGCTACACCTTC
TRBD1,few,TRBJ1-2,TRBV28,CASRRDRGRYTF,TGTGCCAGCAGACGGGACAGGGGTCGCTACACCTTC
-,-,TRBJ2-1,TRBV28,CASSTPPGWGEQFF,TGTGCCAGCAGTACCCCCCCGGGATGGGGTGAGCAGTTCTTC
-,once,TRBJ2-5,TRBV5-6,CASRGPEETQYF,TGTGCCAGCAGGGGGCCGGAAGAGACCCAGTACTTC
TRBD1,-,TRBJ2-5,TRBV13,CASSQRQGLSQETQYF,TGTGCCAGCAGCCAGAGACAGGGGCTCTCTCAAGAGACCCAGTACTTC
TRBD2,-,TRBJ2-4,TRBV9,CASSSRPGGDIQYF,TGTGCCAGCAGCTCCCGACCGGGAGGGGACATTCAGTACTTC
TRBD1,-,TRBJ1-3,TRBV4-1,CASSPRQGTTIYF,TGCGCCAGCAGCCCGAGACAGGGGACCACCATATATTTT
TRBD1,-,TRBJ2-5,TRBV5-1,CASSLRPGQGNGETQYF,TGCGCCAGCAGCTTACGCCCGGGACAGGGGAATGGGGAGACCCAGTACTTC
-,-,TRBJ1-1,TRBV7-2,CASSLLGGGTEAFF,TGTGCCAGCAGCTTACTTGGGGGGGGAACTGAAGCTTTCTTT
-,-,TRBJ1-2,TRBV2,CASKVSGKGGYTF,TGTGCCAGCAAAGTCTCAGGAAAAGGTGGCTACACCTTC
TRBD2,-,TRBJ2-1,TRBV9,CASSVGLAGSFKNDNEQFF,TGTGCCAGCAGCGTAGGTCTAGCGGGATCATTCAAGAACGACAATGAGCAGTTCTTC
TRBD1,-,TRBJ2-1,TRBV7-2,CASSRGQGAYNEQFF,TGTGCCAGCAGTAGGGGACAGGGGGCCTACAATGAGCAGTTCTTC
TRBD2,-,TRBJ2-3,TRBV9,CASSVVQGGTDTQYF,TGTGCCAGCAGCGTAGTCCAGGGAGGGACAGATACGCAGTATTTT
TRBD1,many,TRBJ1-1,TRBV5-1,CASSPGFTGAAEAFF,TGCGCCAGCAGCCCTGGTTTCACAGGGGCCGCCGAGGCTTTCTTT
-,-,TRBJ1-1,TRBV3-1/TRBV3-2,CASSQGTVNTEAFF,TGTGCCAGCAGCCAAGGAACGGTGAACACTGAAGCTTTCTTT